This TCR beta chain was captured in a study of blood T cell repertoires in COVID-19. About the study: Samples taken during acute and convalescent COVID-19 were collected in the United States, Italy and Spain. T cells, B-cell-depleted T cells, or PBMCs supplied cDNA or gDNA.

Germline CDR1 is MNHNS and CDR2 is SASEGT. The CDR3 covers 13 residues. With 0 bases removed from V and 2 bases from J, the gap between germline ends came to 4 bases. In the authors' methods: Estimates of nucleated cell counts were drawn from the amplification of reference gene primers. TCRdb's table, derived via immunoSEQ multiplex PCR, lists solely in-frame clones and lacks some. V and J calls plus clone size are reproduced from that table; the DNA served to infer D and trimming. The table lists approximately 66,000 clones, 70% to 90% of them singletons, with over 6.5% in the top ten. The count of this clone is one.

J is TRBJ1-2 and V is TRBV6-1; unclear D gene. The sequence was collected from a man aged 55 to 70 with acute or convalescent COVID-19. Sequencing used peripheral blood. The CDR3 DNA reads TGTGCCAGCAGTGAAGCCGGGAACTATGGCTACACCTTC. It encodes CASSEAGNYGYTF.